The 21 T cell receptor beta chains listed next were all sequenced from one sample in a study of Ad26.COV2.S vaccination and SARS-CoV-2 variants. Data came from immunoSEQ multiplex PCR; TCRdb stores just in-frame clones and leaves some out. The table records about 400,000 clones, under 90% of them present only once. As to treatment: around 19 received Ad26.COV2.S at low or high dose, single or two shots; a few received placebo; per-sample allocation not given. Sampling happened 63 days after the first vaccine or placebo injection. The material sequenced was peripheral blood, taken in a trial of Ad26.COV2.S vaccine versus placebo. These receptors all stem from a person aged 18-65 years who received the Ad26.COV2.S COVID-19 vaccine or a placebo.

The chain employs TRBV12-5 and TRBJ2-1; D is tentatively TRBD1 or TRBD2 (7 bases each). Trimming left V 1 base short and J 6 bases short, with 13 bases between. The CDR3 totals 15 residues. Germline CDR1 and CDR2: LGHNT and FRNRAP. The CDR3 DNA follows: TGTGCTAGTGGTTTGGACAGGGGAGGGGGCAATGAGCAGTTCTTC. Amino acid sequence: CASGLDRGGGNEQFF.

The chain couples TRBV18 to TRBJ2-5; D is tentatively TRBD1 or TRBD2 (5 bases each). The CDR3 totals 16 residues. Trimming cost V 2 bases and J 1 base, with 14 bases left between them. Germline lookup yields CDR1 KGHSH and CDR2 LQKENI. CDR3 nucleotides: TGTGCCAGCTCACCATTTTGGGGGTCCCCCCAAGAGACCCAGTACTTC. Translating gives CASSPFWGSPQETQYF.

The table lists this clone with a count of one. The chain employs TRBV5-1 and TRBJ2-3; D perhaps matches TRBD2 (5 bases). V was cut by 4 bases and J by 4 bases, with 10 bases left in between. There are 13 residues in the CDR3. CDR1 and CDR2 from the germline V gene are SGHRS and YFSETQ. CDR3 DNA sequence: TGCGCCAGCAGCGAGGGCAGCCCAGATACGCAGTATTTT. Amino acid sequence: CASSEGSPDTQYF.

This chain uses TRBV7-2 with TRBJ2-4; D gene ambiguous. The V end was cut by 3 bases, the J end by 0 bases, with 9 bases between. CDR1 is SGHTA, CDR2 FQGNSA, per germline. The CDR3 has 15 amino acids. CDR3 amino acids: CASSFVGLAKNIQYF. CDR3 nucleotides: TGTGCCAGCAGCTTCGTGGGGTTAGCCAAAAACATTCAGTACTTC.

The V call is TRBV13, the J call TRBJ2-7, with D perhaps matching TRBD2 (5 bases). The ends were cut back, 1 base at V and 2 bases at J, with 9 bases in the middle. CDR1 and CDR2 from the germline V gene are PRHDT and FYEKMQ (reference sequence). The CDR3 has 14 residues. The CDR3 reads CASSLVGVTYEQYF. CDR3 coding DNA: TGTGCCAGCAGCTTAGTCGGGGTAACCTACGAGCAGTACTTC.

V and J are TRBV30 and TRBJ1-1; 7 positions agree with TRBD1. The germline gives CDR1 GTSNPN, CDR2 SVGIG (reference sequence). Unmatched junction bases numbered 10, after V lost 5 bases and J lost 4 bases. There are 14 residues in the CDR3. DNA for the CDR3: TGTGCCTGGCGACAGGGTATCGGTCTCACTGAAGCTTTCTTT. This codes for CAWRQGIGLTEAFF.

J is TRBJ2-5 and V is TRBV7-8; 8 bases line up with TRBD2. The V segment lost 5 bases and the J segment 5 bases; nucleotides outside the gene matches: 4. The CDR3 sequence is 13 residues long. Per the germline V gene, CDR1 is SGHVS and CDR2 is FQNEAQ. DNA for the CDR3: TGTGCCAGCAGCCGCGGGGGGTGGGAGACCCAGTACTTC. Translating gives CASSRGGWETQYF.

The chain employs TRBV21-1 and TRBJ1-2; whether TRBD1, the table's D call, matches the DNA was not checked. TRBV21-1 is an annotated pseudogene. There are 15 residues in the CDR3. Here the CDR3 reads CASSAPGQGKSGYTF. The DNA for the CDR3 is TGTGCCAGCAGCGCCCCGGGACAGGGGAAGAGTGGCTACACCTTC.

The V and J genes are TRBV7-8 and TRBJ2-3; D is possibly TRBD1 or TRBD2 (5 bases each). Germline V gene sequence: CDR1 SGHVS, CDR2 FQNEAQ. The V end was cut by 4 bases, the J end by 3 bases, with 17 bases between. This CDR3 is built from 16 residues. The CDR3 loop reads CASSSARGWGTDTQYF. The CDR3 DNA reads as TGTGCCAGCAGCTCCGCCCGGGGATGGGGGACAGATACGCAGTATTTT.

J is TRBJ2-2 and V is TRBV7-3; 7 positions agree with TRBD1. The ends lost 5 bases at V and 2 bases at J; junction bases unmatched: 5. This CDR3 contains 15 residues. CDR1 SGHTA and CDR2 FQGTGA come from the germline V gene. The CDR3 DNA reads as TGTGCCAGCAGCCCCCAGGGGGACAACACCGGGGAGCTGTTTTTT. This encodes CASSPQGDNTGELFF.

A note on this clone: Compared with germline, one end of the junction differs, possibly owing to a read error. This chain joins TRBV6-1 and TRBJ2-3; D is uncertain. Looked up from germline, CDR1 is MNHNS and CDR2 is SASEGT. The CDR3 runs 15 residues. For the CDR3, the DNA is TGTGCCAGCCGTGAGCGTGTAGGGAATGGGGTTACGCAGTATTTT. Translating gives CASRERVGNGVTQYF.

The chain joins TRBV5-6 to TRBJ1-2; 8 bases map to TRBD1. The V segment lost 4 bases and the J segment 4 bases; nucleotides outside the gene matches: 3. Germline V gives CDR1 SGHDT, CDR2 YYEEEE. The CDR3 totals 13 residues. CDR3 nucleotide sequence: TGTGCCAGCAGCGGACAGGGTTCCTATGGCTACACCTTC. It codes for CASSGQGSYGYTF.

V usage is TRBV13 and J usage is TRBJ2-1, with 9 positions matching TRBD2. The CDR3 has 16 residues. V lost 0 bases, J lost 4 bases, and 4 bases stayed unmatched. Germline CDR1 reads PRHDT; CDR2 reads FYEKMQ (reference sequence). CDR3 DNA sequence: TGTGCCAGCAGCTTAGGAGGACTAGCGACGTACAATGAGCAGTTCTTC. It is translated as CASSLGGLATYNEQFF. Complete variable domain (other parts from reference TRBV13 and TRBJ2-1): AAGVIQSPRHLIKEKRETATLKCYPIPRHDTVYWYQQGPGQDPQFLISFYEKMQSDKGSIPDRFSAQQFSDYHSELNMSSLELGDSALYFCASSLGGLATYNEQFFGPGTRLTVL.

The gene calls are TRBV5-4 and TRBJ1-1, with D possibly matching TRBD1 (6 bases). The germline gives CDR1 SGHNT, CDR2 YYREEE (reference sequence). Trimming stripped 6 bases from V and 5 bases from J, with 17 bases between. The CDR3 spans 14 residues. This CDR3 is CASTVDRLTTEAFF. The CDR3 DNA is TGTGCCAGCACCGTCGACAGGCTAACGACTGAAGCTTTCTTT. Using reference TRBV5-4 and TRBJ1-1 for the parts outside the CDR3, the full variable domain is ETGVTQSPTHLIKTRGQQVTLRCSSQSGHNTVSWYQQALGQGPQFIFQYYREEENGRGNFPPRFSGLQFPNYSSELNVNALELDDSALYLCASTVDRLTTEAFFGQGTRLTVV.

The J gene is TRBJ2-1, the V gene TRBV7-3; maybe TRBD2 (5 bases). V lost 8 bases and J 9 bases, leaving 23 bases between the germline ends. The CDR3 length is 15 residues. Germline V gives CDR1 SGHTA, CDR2 FQGTGA. The DNA of the CDR3 is TGTGCCAGCGCTGGGAGCGACAAACCCCGGGGTGAGCAGTTCTTC. It is translated as CASAGSDKPRGEQFF. The variable domain in full, with the rest retrieved from reference TRBV7-3 and TRBJ2-1, is GAGVSQTPSNKVTEKGKYVELRCDPISGHTALYWYRQSLGQGPEFLIYFQGTGAADDSGLPNDRFFAVRPEGSVSTLKIQRTERGDSAVYLCASAGSDKPRGEQFFGPGTRLTVL.

This clone has only a few counts. This rearrangement joins TRBV6-5 to TRBJ1-4, with D unclear. The CDR3 spans 14 residues. The ends were cut back, 5 bases at V and 5 bases at J, with 12 bases in the middle. Germline assignment: CDR1 MNHEY and CDR2 SVGAGI. The CDR3 DNA reads as TGTGCCAGCAGTACCTGGCCCATAAATGAAAAACTGTTTTTT. Translation: CASSTWPINEKLFF.

This sequence joins TRBV5-4 and TRBJ2-1; 11 nucleotides line up with TRBD2. Per the germline V gene, CDR1 is SGHNT and CDR2 is YYREEE (reference sequence). The CDR3 spans 15 residues. Trimming at V came to 3 bases and at J to 7 bases, leaving 6 bases not matched to a gene. CDR3 sequence: CASSSTSGSRNEQFF. The CDR3, as DNA: TGTGCCAGCAGCTCCACTAGCGGGAGTAGGAATGAGCAGTTCTTC.

The chain uses TRBV19 and TRBJ2-7; D might be TRBD2 (6 bases). CDR1 and CDR2 (germline): LNHDA, SQIVND (reference sequence). The CDR3 length is 13 residues. The ends were cut back, 7 bases at V and 5 bases at J, with 15 bases in the middle. CDR3 sequence: CASTRGRDHEQYF. CDR3 in DNA: TGTGCCAGTACCCGAGGGCGGGACCACGAGCAGTACTTC.

This clone has more than one count but fewer than ten. The chain uses TRBV7-2 and TRBJ2-3; D uncertain. V lost 1 base and J 1 base, leaving 6 bases between the germline ends. The CDR3 covers 14 residues. CDR1 is SGHTA, CDR2 FQGNSA, per germline. The CDR3 DNA reads TGTGCCAGCAGCTTAGTTCCAGGCACAGATACGCAGTATTTT. Translation gives CASSLVPGTDTQYF. Full variable domain (remainder filled in from reference TRBV7-2 and TRBJ2-3): GAGVSQSPSNKVTEKGKDVELRCDPISGHTALYWYRQSLGQGLEFLIYFQGNSAPDKSGLPSDRFSAERTGGSVSTLTIQRTQQEDSAVYLCASSLVPGTDTQYFGPGTRLTVL.

The rearrangement links TRBV27 to TRBJ1-5; unclear D gene. The CDR3 has 15 residues. CDR1 is MNHEY and CDR2 is SMNVEV in the germline V gene (reference sequence). V gave up 6 bases and J gave up 1 base, with 13 bases separating them. In DNA, the CDR3 is TGTGCCAGCAGACCCACCCGCTTCAGCAATCAGCCCCAGCATTTT. Amino acids: CASRPTRFSNQPQHF.

The V call is TRBV18, the J call TRBJ2-1; D ambiguous. The CDR3 extends over 13 amino acids. Trimming took 4 bases from V and 6 from J, leaving 10 bases between them. CDR1 is KGHSH, CDR2 LQKENI, per germline. CDR3: CASSREGGNEQFF. DNA of the CDR3: TGTGCCAGCTCACGGGAAGGTGGCAATGAGCAGTTCTTC.